This entry concerns a single T cell receptor (beta chain). Its antigen target is currently unknown. No qualities accompany the bases; no much larger clone lies one base away. The data stem from a study of cytomegalovirus exposure and HLA in healthy donors (TCRdb year 2017). General notes on the study: In an earlier analysis of about 560 of the donors, 250 to 350 Gb of sequence data and about 110 million unique TCR beta sequences from about 179 million T cells were reported. Using immunosequencing, the study profiled T cell repertoires from approximately 700 subjects and related those repertoires to cytomegalovirus serostatus. In addition to the first cohort of 650 to 800 subjects, a separate validation cohort of 120 different subjects was used. All discovery cohort repertoires had been generated using a single sequencing platform. An earlier analysis of 587 of the donors applied high-throughput TCR beta sequencing to assess whether each TCR beta V gene segment acted as functional or pseudogenic. Because of strong linkage in the cohort, a handful of DR-DQ haplotypes were treated as single units for association and clustering. Roughly 300 gigabases of sequencing data and approximately 93 million unique TCR sequences were included in an early release covering around 600 HLA-typed donors. To study patterns of TCR occurrence, a later analysis re-analyzed previously published TCR beta repertoires from 666 donors and added high-resolution HLA genotyping. Among several hundred genotyped donors of the cohort, an average of around 220,000 unique TCR beta nucleotide sequences was sequenced per donor, of which roughly 17% were non-productive. The study combined high-throughput TCR immunosequencing, statistical association of individual TCRs with disease status, and machine learning to predict cytomegalovirus infection status. Rather than using new phenotypic data, the later analysis identified candidate immune exposures from TCR beta sequences and from how often those sequences occurred across donors. HLA typing included class I and class II loci at four-digit resolution. A later genetic analysis used genome-wide SNP genotypes for about 60% of the roughly 700 donors, treating that subset as a discovery cohort. The number of typed donors differed by locus: roughly 629-640 for A, B, C, DRB1 and DQB1; 500 to 550 for DQA1; fewer than 610 for DPA1; and 400 to 480 for DPB1. Donor age, sex, ethnicity and CMV serostatus were compiled together with the repertoire data. The aim of the study was to test whether cataloging public T cell receptors could identify signatures of past pathogen exposure. Of the approximately 370 genotyped donors, roughly 76% were placed in the genetic ancestry cluster associated with self-reported Caucasian donors.

V is cut by 5 bases and J by 1 base, and the space between the germline ends is 8 bases. The cysteine opens and the phenylalanine closes a CDR3 of 13 amino acids. The retained sequence is limited to the CDR3, 39 bases, with the frame set at the first base. The germline V gene gives CDR1 as KGHSH and CDR2 as LQKENI. In total, roughly 710 healthy bone marrow donors made up the cohort. At the time of sampling, all cohort members were nominally healthy, though unrecorded immune exposures were likely present. The donor was CMV seropositive and was included in the group of 250 to 300 seropositive cohort members. A peripheral blood sample was collected from each donor, and TCR beta sequencing was performed on peripheral blood mononuclear cells. The Qiagen DNeasy Blood Extraction Kit was used to extract genomic DNA from the blood cell samples. The paper's findings and limits, for the study overall: A further reported finding was that TCR beta sequences accurately predicted the HLA-A and HLA-B alleles for most subjects in the first cohort. According to a later analysis, most CMV-associated TCR beta chains appeared to be HLA-restricted, and the HLA associations seemed to be driven largely by CMV exposure. The classifier was reported to diagnose cytomegalovirus status with high specificity and sensitivity in both the original and validation cohorts. Most TCR sequences were observed very rarely across donors, whereas some public TCRs were present in many individuals. Linkage disequilibrium might explain the correlated functional status among segregating V segments, but an unknown experimental factor could not be ruled out. In a later analysis, HLA-associated TCR beta chains were found to be more clonally expanded and to have lower generation probabilities than equally common non-associated chains. The authors suggested that the approach could potentially be generalized to other disease states and immunological phenotypes. Sequencing depth was assumed to be roughly uniform across donors in the presence/absence analyses, though that assumption may not hold. Because counts were too low, seventeen rarely observed V segments, including chromosome 9 orphons, were excluded from the earlier analysis of fewer than 650 of the donors. A few of the identified cytomegalovirus-associated TCR beta chains were confirmed in vitro to be specific for cytomegalovirus antigens. Because HLA typing was unavailable for some donors at each locus, only the typed subset was used in association tests. In an earlier analysis of about 540 of the donors, most TCR beta V segments were observed in productive rearrangements about 90% or about 30% of the time, broadly matching IMGT annotations. According to a later analysis, TCR association rates differed among HLA loci, with DRB1 alleles showing the most associated TCRs and HLA-C alleles showing the fewest. When HLA alleles, especially DR and DQ, strongly co-occurred, attributing TCR associations to individual alleles was difficult. Specific HLA alleles were associated with roughly 17,000 TCR beta sequences at a false discovery rate of 0.05 in a later analysis. Compared with the approximately 670-donor mean, donors in an Asian-associated ancestry cluster had fewer N-insertions in productive TCRs, according to a later genetic analysis. V-gene and J-gene trimming of TCR beta chains was associated with a missense DCLRE1C variant in a later genetic analysis, and the association was replicated in an independent cohort. In this cohort, only TCR beta chains were sequenced, and detectable features were limited by the absence of alpha or paired-chain data. For the cohort, immune exposure information was limited to CMV serostatus. The study gave a list of 150 to 200 TCR beta chains associated with cytomegalovirus. Because the 87-base-pair reads could not distinguish some IMGT-functional V segments, including TRBV6-2 and TRBV6-3, those segments were excluded. The sequencing pipeline was judged likely to have produced a cluster of highly shared sequence variants as a technical artifact. A later analysis reported that several top co-occurrence clusters appeared linked to parvovirus B19, influenza, CMV and Epstein-Barr virus.

Library creation used the immunoSEQ multiplex PCR assay. For the multiplex PCR, a mixture combining 60 forward primers for TCR Vbeta segments and 13 reverse primers for TCR Jbeta segments was used. Amplification of the CDR3 region of rearranged TCR beta genes was performed with a multiplex PCR assay on genomic DNA. The amplified TCR beta libraries were sequenced on the Illumina HiSeq System as 87-base-pair reads. Turning to the authors' computational methods: Across the 666 repertoires, a later analysis counted 75 million to 90 million unique TCR beta chains, around 11 million of which were shared by at least two donors. A nearest-neighbor algorithm error-corrected the raw reads and collapsed the reads into unique sequences, merging closely related sequences to remove PCR and sequencing errors. To assign V, D and J gene segments, CDR3 sequences were aligned to IMGT reference sequences. For a sequence to be retained, at least a six-nucleotide match to both a V gene segment and a J gene segment was required. Rearrangements were called productive when the CDR3 lacked stop codons and stayed in frame with V and J; all others were non-productive. CDR3 was defined by IMGT convention, running from the second conserved V-encoded cysteine to the conserved J-encoded phenylalanine. The earlier analysis of 587 of the donors excluded sequences that lacked an unambiguous match to a single V gene segment. An earlier analysis of over 450 of the donors classified V segments as functional when productive rearrangements were above 56.7% and as segregating when the standard deviation between donors was above 5%. A statistical classification framework was developed to diagnose cytomegalovirus status using the catalog of TCR beta chain sequences. V and J gene assignment, in a later analysis, came from comparing TCR nucleotide sequences with IMGT/GENE-DB human TR gene sequences. A later analysis assigned CDR3 sequences and most-parsimonious VDJ recombination scenarios with the TCRdist pipeline. In a later analysis, each TCR beta chain was defined by its CDR3 amino acid sequence together with its V-gene family, and reads lacking a unique V-gene family were excluded. A later analysis removed 500 to 650 highly shared, low-generation-probability nucleotide sequences to deal with suspected cross-contamination and a sequencing artifact. For each public chain, a later analysis derived a clonal expansion index from normalized ranks of inferred template counts within each repertoire. A later analysis computed generation probabilities with a VDJ recombination model fitted to out-of-frame rearrangements, and checked the results against IGoR. A later analysis scored TCR-TCR, TCR-HLA and TCR-CMV co-occurrence with hypergeometric tests, applying a repertoire-size bias correction to TCR pairs. A later analysis estimated false discovery rates by permuting HLA or CMV assignments 20 times. In a later analysis, co-occurring TCRs were grouped using DBSCAN, and TCRdist sequence similarity was added for clustering within HLA-allele-positive subsets. For co-occurrence clustering, repertoires with fewer than 30,000 or more than 120,000 public chains were excluded, along with roughly 5 repertoires with anomalous nucleotide sharing. In TCRdb, the immuneACCESS table is reduced to in-frame sequences with V and J assigned. These tables do not hold every clone; where another copy was compared, an unresolved V gene accounts for under half, and the others remain unexplained. Clone size and the V and J calls come from that table; the DNA yielded D and trimming. The table for this sample lists approximately 53,000 clones; over 70% of them were counted only once. The leading ten clones occupy 8% to 8.5% of the sample.

Sequencing was performed on PBMCs. This sequence originates from a man between 25 and 39 years old in good health and CMV-seropositive. The sequence joins TRBV18 to TRBJ1-1; a tentative D call is TRBD1 (6 bases match). This receptor has the CDR3 CASSTDRNTEAFF. The bases read TGTGCCAGCTCAACGGACAGGAACACTGAAGCTTTCTTT.